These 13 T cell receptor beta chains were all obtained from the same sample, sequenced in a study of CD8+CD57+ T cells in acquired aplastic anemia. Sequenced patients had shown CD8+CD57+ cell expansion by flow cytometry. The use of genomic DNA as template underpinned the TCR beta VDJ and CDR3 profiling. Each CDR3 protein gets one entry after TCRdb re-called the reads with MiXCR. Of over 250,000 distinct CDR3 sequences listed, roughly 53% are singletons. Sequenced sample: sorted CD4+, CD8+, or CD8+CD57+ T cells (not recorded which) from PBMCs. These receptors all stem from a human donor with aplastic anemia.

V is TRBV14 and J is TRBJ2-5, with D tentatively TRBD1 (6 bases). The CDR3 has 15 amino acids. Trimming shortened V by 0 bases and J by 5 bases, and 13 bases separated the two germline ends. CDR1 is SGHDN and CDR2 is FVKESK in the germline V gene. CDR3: CASSQDPGVVETQYF. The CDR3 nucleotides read TGTGCCAGCAGCCAAGATCCAGGGGTGGTGGAGACCCAGTACTTC.

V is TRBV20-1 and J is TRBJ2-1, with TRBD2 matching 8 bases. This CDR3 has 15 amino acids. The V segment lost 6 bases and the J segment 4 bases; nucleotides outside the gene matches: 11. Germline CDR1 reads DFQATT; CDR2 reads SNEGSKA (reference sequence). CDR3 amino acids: CSAGSGSLNYNEQFF. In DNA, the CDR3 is TGCAGTGCAGGCAGCGGGAGTCTGAATTACAATGAGCAGTTCTTC.

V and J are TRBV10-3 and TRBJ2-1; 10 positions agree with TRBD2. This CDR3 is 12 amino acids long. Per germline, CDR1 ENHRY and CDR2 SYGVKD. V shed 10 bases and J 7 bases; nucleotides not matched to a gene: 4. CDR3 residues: CATGLAENEQFF. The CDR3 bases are TGTGCCACCGGACTAGCGGAGAATGAGCAGTTCTTC.

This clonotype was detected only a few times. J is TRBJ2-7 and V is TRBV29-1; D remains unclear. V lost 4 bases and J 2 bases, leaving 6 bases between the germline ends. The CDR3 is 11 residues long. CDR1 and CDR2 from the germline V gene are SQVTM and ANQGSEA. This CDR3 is CSVGGAYEQYF. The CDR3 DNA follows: TGCAGCGTTGGGGGTGCCTACGAGCAGTACTTC.

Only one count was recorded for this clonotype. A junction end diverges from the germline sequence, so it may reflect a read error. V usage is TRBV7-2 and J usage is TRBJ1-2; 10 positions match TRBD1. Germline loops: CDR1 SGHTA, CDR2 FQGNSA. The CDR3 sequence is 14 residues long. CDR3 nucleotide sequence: TGCGCCAGCAGCCAAGACAGGGGGCGGGATGGCTACACCTTC. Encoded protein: CASSQDRGRDGYTF.

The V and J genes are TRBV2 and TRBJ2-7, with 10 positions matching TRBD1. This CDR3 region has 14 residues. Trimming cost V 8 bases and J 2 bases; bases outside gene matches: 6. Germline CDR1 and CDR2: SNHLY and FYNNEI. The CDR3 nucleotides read TGTGCCAGCGGACAGGGGGTGCCCACCTACGAGCAGTACTTC. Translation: CASGQGVPTYEQYF.

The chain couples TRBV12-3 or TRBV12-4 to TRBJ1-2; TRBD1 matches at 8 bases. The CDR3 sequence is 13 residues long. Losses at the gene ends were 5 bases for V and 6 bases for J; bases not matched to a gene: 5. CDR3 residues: CASSLRTGNGYTF. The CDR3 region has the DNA TGTGCCAGCAGTCTAAGGACAGGGAATGGCTACACCTTC.

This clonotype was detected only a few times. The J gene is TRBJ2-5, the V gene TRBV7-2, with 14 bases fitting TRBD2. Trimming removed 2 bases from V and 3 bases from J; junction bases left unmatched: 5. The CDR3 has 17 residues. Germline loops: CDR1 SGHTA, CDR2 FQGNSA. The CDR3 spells CASSLPRLAGGEETQYF. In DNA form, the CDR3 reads TGTGCCAGCAGCTTACCTCGACTAGCGGGAGGGGAAGAGACCCAGTACTTC.

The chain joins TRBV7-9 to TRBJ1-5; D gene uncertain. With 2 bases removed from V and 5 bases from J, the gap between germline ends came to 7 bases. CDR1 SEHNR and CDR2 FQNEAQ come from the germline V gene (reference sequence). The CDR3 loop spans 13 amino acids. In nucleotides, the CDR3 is TGTGCCAGCAGCTTAATGGGAGATCAGCCCCAGCATTTT. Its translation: CASSLMGDQPQHF. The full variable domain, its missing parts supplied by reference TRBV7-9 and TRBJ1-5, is DTGVSQNPRHKITKRGQNVTFRCDPISEHNRLYWYRQTLGQGPEFLTYFQNEAQLEKSRLLSDRFSAERPKGSFSTLEIQRTEQGDSAMYLCASSLMGDQPQHFGDGTRLSIL.

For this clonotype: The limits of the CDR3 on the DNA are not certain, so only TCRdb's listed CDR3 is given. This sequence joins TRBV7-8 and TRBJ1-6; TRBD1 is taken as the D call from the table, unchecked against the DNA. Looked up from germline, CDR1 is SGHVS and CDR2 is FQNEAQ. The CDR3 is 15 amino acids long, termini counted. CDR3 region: CASSFGPGANSPPHF.

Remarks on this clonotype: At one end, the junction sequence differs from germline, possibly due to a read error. The chain's CDR3 is CASSLVGSWYEQYF. In DNA, the CDR3 is TGCGCCAGCAGCTTGGTAGGGAGTTGGTACGAGCAGTACTTC. V gene TRBV5-5 combines with J gene TRBJ2-7, with TRBD2 as a possible D gene (5 bases). The CDR3 is 14 amino acids. The germline V gene has CDR1 SGHKS and CDR2 YYEKEE (reference sequence).

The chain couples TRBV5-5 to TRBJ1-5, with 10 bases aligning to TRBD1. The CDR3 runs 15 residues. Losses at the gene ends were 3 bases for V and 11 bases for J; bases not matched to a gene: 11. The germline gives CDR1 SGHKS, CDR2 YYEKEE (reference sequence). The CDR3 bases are TGTGCCAGCAGCTACAGCCGGGACAGGGGAAAGACCCAGCATTTT. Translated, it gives CASSYSRDRGKTQHF.

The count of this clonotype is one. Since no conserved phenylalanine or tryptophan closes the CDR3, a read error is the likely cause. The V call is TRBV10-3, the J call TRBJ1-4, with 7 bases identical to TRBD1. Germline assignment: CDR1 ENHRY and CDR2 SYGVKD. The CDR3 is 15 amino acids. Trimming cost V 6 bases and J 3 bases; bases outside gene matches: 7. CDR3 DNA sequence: TGTGCCATCAGCCCGACCGGGACAGCTAATGAAAAACTGTTTCTT. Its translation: CAISPTGTANEKLFL.